In this sample, the clone carrying this T cell receptor (beta chain) turned up a few times. As yet, its antigen is unknown. This sample stems from a study of T cell responses to AZD1222 COVID-19 vaccine. Study findings and constraints: The donors showed a predominance of white British ancestry and of females, with possible underestimation of clonal diversity. The reported proportion of spike-specific TCRs targeting unmutated variant regions was nearly half.

V dropped 2 bases and J dropped 3 bases, with 8 bases sitting between them. Germline CDR1 reads MNHEY; CDR2 reads SVGAGI. The length of the CDR3 is 14 residues. Repertoires were generated with immunoSEQ multiplex PCR, while TCRdb's copy carries only in-frame clones and drops some. The top ten hold approximately 1.6% of the sample, which has roughly 130,000 clones, 87% seen once. The specimen was peripheral blood, collected on day 0 of AZD1222 vaccination. The receptor was derived from an adult in good health. This chain connects TRBV6-5 to TRBJ1-3; no reliable D call. The CDR3 reads CASSYSNRGNTIYF. Written as DNA, the CDR3 is TGTGCCAGCAGTTACAGTAACCGTGGAAACACCATATATTTT.